This is a list of T cell receptor beta chains from one sample in a study of blood T cell repertoires in COVID-19. TCRdb's copy holds only in-frame clones and misses some; the assay was immunoSEQ multiplex PCR. The sample lists about 270,000 clones; about 86% were seen once. Sequenced sample: peripheral blood. These receptors were obtained from an older man with acute or convalescent COVID-19. CDR3s include the opening cysteine and the closing phenylalanine or tryptophan. A D gene is named only where the DNA matches it firmly. Not all rows give a size; the values are once, few, many and, for expanded clones, a class.

13 TRBJ2-7 - TRBV7-2 - CASSPQGPGEQYF
14 TRBJ1-2 - TRBV6-5 TRBD1 CASSYGSRGSGYTF
15 TRBJ2-7 - TRBV5-1 TRBD1 CASSLGTGFPYEQYF
17 TRBJ2-6 - TRBV5-6 - CASSYLQGRSGANVLTF
15 TRBJ2-3 - TRBV7-9 TRBD1 CASSSGDRATDTQYF
13 TRBJ2-7 - TRBV10-3 TRBD1 CAIRAGQDYEQYF
15 TRBJ2-7 - TRBV9 - CASSVDGTYPYEQYF
14 TRBJ1-5 - TRBV24-1 - CATSASGANQPQHF
15 TRBJ1-6 - TRBV6-1 - CASSEGPGGASPLHF
17 TRBJ2-7 once TRBV10-1 TRBD2 CASSESGLAGGIYEQYF
14 TRBJ2-1 few TRBV25-1 TRBD2 CASSLSGVGDEQFF
12 TRBJ2-2 - TRBV30 - CAWSQVIGELFF
12 TRBJ1-1 once TRBV12-3/TRBV12-4 TRBD1 CASSLGQGEAFF
18 TRBJ2-5 once TRBV7-8 TRBD2 CASSSGRTSGANEETQYF
15 TRBJ2-2 - TRBV2 - CASSARTSGLGELFF
13 TRBJ2-5 - TRBV20-1 - CSASTQYQETQYF
13 TRBJ2-2 once TRBV5-1 - CASSLELTGELFF
14 TRBJ1-4 few TRBV19 - CASRSSATNEKLFF
11 TRBJ1-2 - TRBV20-1 - CSPSWAYGYTF
15 TRBJ2-7 - TRBV27 TRBD1 CASRSAGQGNYEQYF